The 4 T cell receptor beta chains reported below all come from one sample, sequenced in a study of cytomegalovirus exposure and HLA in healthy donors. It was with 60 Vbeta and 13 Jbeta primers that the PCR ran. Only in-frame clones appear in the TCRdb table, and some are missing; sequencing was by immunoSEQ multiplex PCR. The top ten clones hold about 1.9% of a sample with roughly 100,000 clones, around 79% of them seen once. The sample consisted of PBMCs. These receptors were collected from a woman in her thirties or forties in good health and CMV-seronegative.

CDR3 loop: CASSLIRTGVDEQYF. The CDR3 DNA reads TGTGCCAGCAGCCTGATCCGGACAGGAGTGGACGAGCAGTACTTC. The chain has TRBV11-2 and TRBJ2-7; TRBD1 matches at 7 bases. In germline, CDR1 is SGHAT, CDR2 FQNNGV. The V and J ends lost 5 bases and 5 bases, in that order; junction bases with no gene match: 12. The CDR3 runs to 15 residues.

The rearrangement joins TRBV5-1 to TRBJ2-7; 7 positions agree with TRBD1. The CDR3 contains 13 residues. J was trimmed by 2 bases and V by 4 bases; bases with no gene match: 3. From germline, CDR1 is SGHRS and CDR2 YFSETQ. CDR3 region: CASSHGTAYEQYF. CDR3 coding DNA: TGCGCCAGCAGCCACGGGACAGCCTACGAGCAGTACTTC.

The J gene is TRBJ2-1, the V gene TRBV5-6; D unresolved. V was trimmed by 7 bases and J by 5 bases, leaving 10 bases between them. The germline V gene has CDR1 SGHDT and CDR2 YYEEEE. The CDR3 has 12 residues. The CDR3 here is CASQLANNEQFF. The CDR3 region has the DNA TGTGCCAGCCAACTCGCAAACAATGAGCAGTTCTTC. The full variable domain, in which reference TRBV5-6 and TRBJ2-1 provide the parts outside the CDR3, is DAGVTQSPTHLIKTRGQQVTLRCSPKSGHDTVSWYQQALGQGPQFIFQYYEEEERQRGNFPDRFSGHQFPNYSSELNVNALLLGDSALYLCASQLANNEQFFGPGTRLTVL.

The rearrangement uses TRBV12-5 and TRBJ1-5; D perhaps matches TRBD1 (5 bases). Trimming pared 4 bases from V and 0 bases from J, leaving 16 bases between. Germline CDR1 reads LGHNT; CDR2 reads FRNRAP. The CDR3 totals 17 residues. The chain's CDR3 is CASGYTLTEDSNQPQHF. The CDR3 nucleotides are TGTGCTAGTGGTTATACCCTGACAGAAGATAGCAATCAGCCCCAGCATTTT. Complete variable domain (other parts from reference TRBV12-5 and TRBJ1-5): DARVTQTPRHKVTEMGQEVTMRCQPILGHNTVFWYRQTMMQGLELLAYFRNRAPLDDSGMPKDRFSAEMPDATLATLKIQPSEPRDSAVYFCASGYTLTEDSNQPQHFGDGTRLSIL.